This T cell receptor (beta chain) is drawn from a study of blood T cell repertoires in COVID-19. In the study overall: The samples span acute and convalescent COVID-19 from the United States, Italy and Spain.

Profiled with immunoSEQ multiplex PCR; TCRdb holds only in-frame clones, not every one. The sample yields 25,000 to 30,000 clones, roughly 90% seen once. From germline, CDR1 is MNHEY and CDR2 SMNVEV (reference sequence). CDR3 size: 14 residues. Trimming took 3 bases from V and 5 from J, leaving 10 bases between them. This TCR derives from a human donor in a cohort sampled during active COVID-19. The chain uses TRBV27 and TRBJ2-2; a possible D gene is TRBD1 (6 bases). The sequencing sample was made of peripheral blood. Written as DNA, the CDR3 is TGTGCCAGCAGTTTCGGACAGACGACCGGGGAGCTGTTTTTT. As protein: CASSFGQTTGELFF.